This TCR beta chain emerged from a study of T cells after yellow fever vaccination. Findings and limits, study-wide: Few clonotypes appeared in both CD4 and CD8 compartments. Clones from primary vaccination mostly reappeared after the booster (approximately 95% CD4, around 90% CD8).

V lost 4 bases and J 3 bases, leaving 12 bases between the germline ends. CDR3 length: 14 residues. Germline V gene sequence: CDR1 SEHNR, CDR2 FQNEAQ (reference sequence). Universal primer sites and UMIs were introduced during 5'RACE template-switching synthesis of TCR cDNA. Each CDR3 protein gets one entry after TCRdb re-called the 5' RACE reads with MiXCR. The profile shows roughly 500,000 distinct CDR3 sequences, roughly a fifth of them singletons. This clonotype was detected only a few times. What it recognizes is unknown. The material sequenced was PBMCs, taken 15 days after the yellow fever booster vaccination. The chain couples TRBV7-9 to TRBJ1-2; the D is unclear. The receptor was isolated from a man younger than 40 who received the YFV17D yellow fever vaccine. In DNA form, the CDR3 reads TGTGCCAGCAGCTCTCGGGAGTGGTACTATGGCTACACCTTC. Residues: CASSSREWYYGYTF.